This TCR beta chain was identified in a study of blood T cell repertoires in COVID-19. At the level of the study: From the United States, Italy and Spain came samples of acute and convalescent COVID-19. Nucleic acid was either cDNA or gDNA, and it came from T cells, B-cell-depleted T cells, or PBMCs.

Original data processing: It was from reference gene primer amplification that nucleated cell counts were estimated. The protocol was immunoSEQ multiplex PCR, while the TCRdb copy is restricted to in-frame clones and leaves out a portion. V, J and clone size reflect that table, while D and trimming were determined from the DNA. The table has about 230,000 clones, 85% seen once. The CDR3 consists of 15 residues. The V segment lost 0 bases and the J segment 2 bases; nucleotides outside the gene matches: 4. The germline V gene has CDR1 SGHDT and CDR2 YYEEEE. Patients from Seattle were sampled longitudinally, starting during active infection.

This sequence joins TRBV5-6 and TRBJ2-5; 7 positions match TRBD1. The sequenced sample consisted of peripheral blood. The sequence came from a man aged 45-65 years with COVID-19, enrolled during active disease. The CDR3, as DNA: TGTGCCAGCAGCTTGGGGCAGGGGGTACAAGAGACCCAGTACTTC. This encodes CASSLGQGVQETQYF.